These 23 T cell receptor beta chains came from one sample sequenced in a study of cytotoxic CD8 clonotypes in ibrutinib-treated CLL. The protocol was immunoSEQ multiplex PCR, while the TCRdb copy is restricted to in-frame clones and leaves out a portion. The sample yields tens of thousands of clones, around 63% seen once. The source was PBMCs, collected after 24 months of ibrutinib treatment. These receptors were obtained from a human donor with chronic lymphocytic leukemia.

The chain carries TRBV5-6 and TRBJ1-1; D may be TRBD1 (6 bases). The CDR3 extends over 17 amino acids. V shed 0 bases and J shed 4 bases, with 19 bases lying between them. CDR1 is SGHDT and CDR2 is YYEEEE in the germline V gene. CDR3 in DNA: TGTGCCAGCAGCTTGGTCGGGGGCGCAATAATTATCACTGAAGCTTTCTTT. This translates into CASSLVGGAIIITEAFF.

This chain links TRBV11-2 with TRBJ2-5, with TRBD1 identical over 7 bases. The V gene's germline CDR1 is SGHAT and CDR2 FQNNGV. The CDR3 sequence is 16 residues long. Losses at the gene ends were 5 bases for V and 7 bases for J; bases not matched to a gene: 16. The CDR3 DNA is TGTGCCAGCAGCGTGACCCGGGACAGATCTTTCGGGACCCAGTACTTC. It encodes CASSVTRDRSFGTQYF. Using reference TRBV11-2 and TRBJ2-5 for the parts outside the CDR3, the full variable domain is EAGVAQSPRYKIIEKRQSVAFWCNPISGHATLYWYQQILGQGPKLLIQFQNNGVVDDSQLPKDRFSAERLKGVDSTLKIQPAKLEDSAVYLCASSVTRDRSFGTQYFGPGTRLLVL.

The CDR3 reads CASRTGETGTGGGKLFF. Written as DNA, the CDR3 is TGTGCCAGCAGGACTGGTGAGACCGGGACAGGGGGAGGAAAACTGTTTTTT. This sequence joins TRBV21-1 and TRBJ1-4; TRBD1 reflects the table's D call only, with no check against the DNA. TRBV21-1 is a recognized pseudogene. The CDR3 covers 17 residues.

This rearrangement joins TRBV30 to TRBJ2-1; the D gene could be TRBD1 or TRBD2 (5 bases each). CDR3 size: 12 residues. V shed 2 bases and J shed 8 bases, with 10 bases lying between them. Germline assignment: CDR1 GTSNPN and CDR2 SVGIG (reference sequence). This CDR3 reads CAWSHGDDEQFF. The CDR3 DNA is TGTGCCTGGAGTCACGGGGACGATGAGCAGTTCTTC.

J is TRBJ2-3 and V is TRBV2; D remains ambiguous. The germline V gene has CDR1 SNHLY and CDR2 FYNNEI. V lost 4 bases and J lost 6, with 5 bases in between. The CDR3 has 11 residues. DNA of the CDR3: TGTGCCAGCAGTGTGGTGGATACGCAGTATTTT. This translates into CASSVVDTQYF.

The chain has TRBV30 and TRBJ2-7; the D is unclear. The CDR3 is 12 residues long. V was cut by 2 bases and J by 4 bases, with 9 bases left in between. CDR1 and CDR2 (germline): GTSNPN, SVGIG (reference sequence). CDR3 amino acids: CAWSRWGYEQYF. As DNA, the CDR3 is TGTGCCTGGAGTAGATGGGGATACGAGCAGTACTTC.

The chain has TRBV5-6 and TRBJ2-2; no reliable D call. V gave up 2 bases and J gave up 7 bases, with 6 bases separating them. The germline V gene has CDR1 SGHDT and CDR2 YYEEEE. CDR3 size: 12 residues. Here the CDR3 reads CASSFGGGELFF. The CDR3 nucleotides read TGTGCCAGCAGCTTCGGCGGCGGGGAGCTGTTTTTT.

V usage is TRBV29-1 and J usage is TRBJ1-1; D possibly corresponds to TRBD1 (5 bases). Germline lookup yields CDR1 SQVTM and CDR2 ANQGSEA. This CDR3 contains 13 residues. V lost 4 bases, J lost 5 bases, and 14 bases lay in between. CDR3 DNA: TGCAGCGTTGTCAGGGTAGGAGGGACTGAAGCTTTCTTT. It is translated as CSVVRVGGTEAFF. Combining the CDR3 with reference TRBV29-1 and TRBJ1-1 gives the whole variable domain SAVISQKPSRDICQRGTSLTIQCQVDSQVTMMFWYRQQPGQSLTLIATANQGSEATYESGFVIDKFPISRPNLTFSTLTVSNMSPEDSSIYLCSVVRVGGTEAFFGQGTRLTVV.

This clone was recorded once. The chain recombines TRBV9 with TRBJ1-2, with TRBD1 matching 9 bases. The CDR3 contains 13 residues. CDR1 is SGDLS and CDR2 is YYNGEE in the germline V gene. J lost 8 bases, V lost 1 base, and 3 bases had no gene match. CDR3 bases: TGTGCCAGCAGCGTATCGACAGGGGGAGGCTACACCTTC. Protein: CASSVSTGGGYTF.

This clone was seen a few times. The chain links TRBV18 to TRBJ2-7; no clear D gene. This CDR3 region has 14 residues. Trimming shortened V by 6 bases and J by 3 bases, and 15 bases separated the two germline ends. The germline V gene encodes CDR1 KGHSH and CDR2 LQKENI. The CDR3 region has the DNA TGTGCCAGCTCTGCTCTACAAGCGAGCTACGAGCAGTACTTC. Protein sequence: CASSALQASYEQYF.

V usage is TRBV11-2 and J usage is TRBJ2-2, with 11 positions matching TRBD2. Losses at the gene ends were 4 bases for V and 6 bases for J; bases not matched to a gene: 4. This CDR3 is built from 15 residues. CDR1 and CDR2 (germline): SGHAT, FQNNGV. The CDR3 nucleotides read TGTGCCAGCAGCTCGCTGGGACTAGCGGCCGGGGAGCTGTTTTTT. Translating gives CASSSLGLAAGELFF.

The chain employs TRBV29-1 and TRBJ1-4, with D perhaps TRBD1 (6 bases). CDR1 is SQVTM and CDR2 is ANQGSEA in the germline V gene. The CDR3 runs 14 residues. Trimming left V 6 bases short and J 0 bases short, with 11 bases between. CDR3: CSVRTDATNEKLFF. DNA for the CDR3: TGCAGCGTCCGGACAGATGCAACTAATGAAAAACTGTTTTTT.

V gene TRBV2 combines with J gene TRBJ2-2; D is possibly TRBD2 (5 bases). This CDR3 spans 15 amino acids. Germline V gene data show CDR1 as SNHLY and CDR2 as FYNNEI. The V gene lost 4 bases and the J gene lost 5 bases, with 14 bases spanning the gap. DNA for the CDR3: TGTGCCAGCAGTGGCATTATGGGCGGGACCGGGGAGCTGTTTTTT. Translating gives CASSGIMGGTGELFF.

This chain links TRBV6-6 with TRBJ2-7; maybe TRBD2 (7 bases). Germline V gene lookup returns CDR1 MNHNY and CDR2 SVGAGI (reference sequence). The CDR3 loop spans 16 amino acids. The V end was cut by 7 bases, the J end by 2 bases, with 21 bases between. In DNA, the CDR3 is TGTGCCAGCACCCGCCCAGGAAGGGGGGGGGCCTACGAGCAGTACTTC. Its translation: CASTRPGRGGAYEQYF.

This clone came up once. The gene calls are TRBV9 and TRBJ1-1; a possible D gene is TRBD1 (5 bases). This CDR3 spans 14 amino acids. Trimming took 1 base from V and 3 from J, leaving 10 bases between them. Per the germline V gene, CDR1 is SGDLS and CDR2 is YYNGEE. The CDR3 coding sequence is TGTGCCAGCAGCGTAAGACAGCTGGACACTGAAGCTTTCTTT. Translating it yields CASSVRQLDTEAFF.

V is TRBV27 and J is TRBJ1-5, with 9 bases matching TRBD1. The CDR3 extends over 17 amino acids. CDR1 and CDR2 from the germline V gene are MNHEY and SMNVEV (reference sequence). Losses at the gene ends were 3 bases for V and 5 bases for J; bases not matched to a gene: 11. The CDR3 DNA reads TGTGCCAGCAGTTTCGGACAGGGGAGCCCCAGGGATCAGCCCCAGCATTTT. It encodes CASSFGQGSPRDQPQHF.

This clone occurred a few times. The DNA of the CDR3 is TGTGCCAGCAGTAATTTCAGGGGGCAGGGAAAACTGTTTTTT. Its translation is CASSNFRGQGKLFF. The chain recombines TRBV6-5 with TRBJ1-4; 8 nucleotides line up with TRBD1. CDR3 size: 14 residues. The germline CDR1 and CDR2 sequences are MNHEY and SVGAGI. With 5 bases clipped from V and 10 bases from J, the junction kept 9 bases outside the gene matches.

The V gene is TRBV11-3, the J gene TRBJ1-1, with D maybe TRBD1 (5 bases). The CDR3 totals 17 residues. The germline V gene encodes CDR1 SGHNT and CDR2 YENEEA. The V end lost 1 base, the J end lost 0 bases, and 15 bases lay between the germline ends. CDR3 sequence reads: CASSLGRGVGVNTEAFF. The CDR3 nucleotides are TGTGCCAGCAGCTTAGGTCGAGGGGTCGGGGTGAACACTGAAGCTTTCTTT.

The DNA of the CDR3 is TGTGCCAGCAGTGAAGAGGTGGTCAGGGGCGGGGAGCTGTTTTTT. Residues: CASSEEVVRGGELFF. The chain combines TRBV6-1 with TRBJ2-2; tentatively, D is TRBD1 (6 bases). CDR3 length: 15 amino acids. The V gene's germline CDR1 is MNHNS and CDR2 SASEGT. V lost 1 base to trimming and J lost 7 bases, with 13 bases between them.

This clone was counted a few times. The chain carries TRBV27 and TRBJ1-1; D may be TRBD1 (5 bases). Germline CDR1 and CDR2: MNHEY and SMNVEV (reference sequence). The germline V and J ends were trimmed by 6 bases and 3 bases, with 8 bases remaining between them. The CDR3 is 12 residues long. The chain's CDR3 is CASRGHDTEAFF. DNA for the CDR3: TGTGCCAGCAGGGGGCACGACACTGAAGCTTTCTTT.

V gene TRBV29-1 combines with J gene TRBJ2-2; the D is unclear. V was trimmed by 4 bases and J by 4 bases, leaving 10 bases between them. Germline assignment: CDR1 SQVTM and CDR2 ANQGSEA. CDR3 length equals 13 residues. CDR3 DNA sequence: TGCAGCGTTGCACCCTCGGGCACCGGGGAGCTGTTTTTT. It translates to CSVAPSGTGELFF.

The V gene is TRBV6-1, the J gene TRBJ2-3, with 7 bases identical to TRBD1. CDR1 MNHNS and CDR2 SASEGT come from the germline V gene. Losses at the gene ends were 6 bases for V and 3 bases for J; bases not matched to a gene: 6. This CDR3 is built from 14 residues. The CDR3 is CASRKQGSTDTQYF. The CDR3 coding sequence is TGTGCCAGCAGGAAACAGGGGAGTACAGATACGCAGTATTTT.

The chain employs TRBV29-1 and TRBJ1-2; 9 bases fit TRBD1. CDR1 SQVTM and CDR2 ANQGSEA come from the germline V gene. The length of the CDR3 is 14 residues. V was pared by 7 bases and J by 1 base, with 7 bases of the junction left unmatched. For the CDR3, the DNA is TGCAGCGCCTACTCGGGACAGGGTAACTATGGCTACACCTTC. This encodes CSAYSGQGNYGYTF.